The present T cell receptor beta chain was sequenced within a study of blood T cells in healthy people across ages. Drawing of peripheral blood yielded 8.5 to 10 milliliters from each donor. No fewer than 6 micrograms of total RNA were isolated from every sample. This clonotype was counted only a few times. Its antigen is undetermined. Findings and limits, study-wide: TCR beta diversity was tightly associated with the proportion of naive T cells.

Then a second PCR, running about 7 to 11 cycles, was carried out with a sample-barcoded 5' primer and a J-beta primer mix. TCRdb independently ran MiXCR on the 5' RACE reads; one entry per CDR3 protein. The sample has 790,000 or so distinct CDR3 sequences, 56% seen once. The V end lost 2 bases, the J end lost 4 bases, and 14 bases lay between the germline ends. Germline CDR1 MNHEY, CDR2 SVGAGI. CDR3 length equals 15 residues. This clonotype originated in a man between 40 and 49 years old in good health. The material sequenced was blood. V gene TRBV6-5 combines with J gene TRBJ1-2; D is undetermined. The CDR3 nucleotides are TGTGCCAGCAGTTACCATACCGGACGGACCTATGGCTACACCTTC. Residues: CASSYHTGRTYGYTF.